The 24 T cell receptor beta chains in this list originate from one sample, sequenced in a study of siplizumab effects on memory and regulatory T cells. Generated by immunoSEQ multiplex PCR, the TCRdb table keeps only in-frame clones and is missing some. The repertoire holds roughly 56,000 clones, just over 90% seen once, with around 40% in the top ten. The sequenced sample consisted of CD8+ T cells sorted from blood. Every receptor here comes from a human donor in good health.

V gene TRBV7-9 combines with J gene TRBJ2-1, with D possibly being TRBD2 (6 bases). Between the trimmed V and J ends, which lost 5 bases and 0 bases, there was a span of 11 bases. The CDR3 consists of 15 residues. Looked up from germline, CDR1 is SEHNR and CDR2 is FQNEAQ (reference sequence). CDR3 sequence: CASSGDLSSYNEQFF. DNA for the CDR3: TGTGCCAGCAGCGGGGACTTGAGCTCCTACAATGAGCAGTTCTTC.

The CDR3 DNA follows: TGTGCCAGCAGTGATGCGGGCTTAGGGGGTGGCTACACCTTC. Translated, it gives CASSDAGLGGGYTF. This chain links TRBV2 with TRBJ1-2; perhaps TRBD1 as D (6 bases). CDR1 SNHLY and CDR2 FYNNEI come from the germline V gene. V was pared by 3 bases and J by 7 bases, with 15 bases between. The CDR3 consists of 14 residues. Filled out from reference TRBV2 and TRBJ1-2, the complete variable domain reads EPEVTQTPSHQVTQMGQEVILRCVPISNHLYFYWYRQILGQKVEFLVSFYNNEISEKSEIFDDQFSVERPDGSNFTLKIRSTKLEDSAMYFCASSDAGLGGGYTFGSGTRLTVV.

The chain couples TRBV19 to TRBJ1-1; D not certain. The length of the CDR3 is 12 residues. Germline loops: CDR1 LNHDA, CDR2 SQIVND (reference sequence). The V and J ends lost 7 bases and 4 bases respectively, with 10 bases between them. CDR3 sequence: CASTSGGTEAFF. CDR3 nucleotide sequence: TGTGCCAGTACCTCCGGAGGCACTGAAGCTTTCTTT.

The rearrangement links TRBV27 to TRBJ1-5; D not certain. Trimming removed 2 bases at V and 6 bases at J, with 8 bases between. The CDR3 sequence is 13 residues long. The germline CDR1 and CDR2 sequences are MNHEY and SMNVEV (reference sequence). This chain's CDR3 is CASSLLGVQPQHF. The CDR3, as DNA: TGTGCCAGCAGTTTACTGGGAGTTCAGCCCCAGCATTTT.

The genes are TRBV29-1 and TRBJ2-1, with 16 nucleotides matching TRBD2. CDR1 and CDR2 from the germline V gene are SQVTM and ANQGSEA. Unmatched junction bases numbered 11, after V lost 7 bases and J lost 2 bases. This CDR3 comprises 18 residues. The CDR3 spells CSANGPGLAGGAYNEQFF. The CDR3 nucleotides are TGCAGCGCCAATGGACCGGGACTAGCGGGAGGGGCCTACAATGAGCAGTTCTTC.

The rearrangement uses TRBV9 and TRBJ2-1, with TRBD2 matching 12 bases. Germline V gene sequence: CDR1 SGDLS, CDR2 YYNGEE. This CDR3 is 14 amino acids long. Unmatched junction bases numbered 5, after V lost 4 bases and J lost 9 bases. The CDR3 DNA sequence: TGTGCCAGCAGCTTCCGACTAGCGGGAGCTGAGCAGTTCTTC. This codes for CASSFRLAGAEQFF.

The genes are TRBV19 and TRBJ1-5; D is uncertain. Trimming left V 0 bases short and J 7 bases short, with 7 bases between. Germline-derived CDR1 and CDR2 are LNHDA and SQIVND (reference sequence). The CDR3 consists of 13 residues. CDR3 residues: CASSIEQLQPQHF. The CDR3 DNA is TGTGCCAGTAGTATAGAACAGTTGCAGCCCCAGCATTTT.

In the case of this clone: The junction departs from germline at one end; a sequencing error may be responsible. V and J are TRBV7-7 and TRBJ2-5, with 8 bases that match TRBD2. Germline-derived CDR1 and CDR2 are SSHAT and FNYEAQ (reference sequence). The CDR3 totals 15 residues. This CDR3 reads CASSSLTSGQETQYF. The DNA of the CDR3 is TGTGCTAGCAGCTCCCTAACTAGCGGACAAGAGACCCAGTACTTC.

The chain combines TRBV5-5 with TRBJ2-1; D possibly corresponds to TRBD2 (5 bases). Trimming shortened V by 2 bases and J by 3 bases, and 12 bases separated the two germline ends. This CDR3 has 15 amino acids. Germline loops: CDR1 SGHKS, CDR2 YYEKEE (reference sequence). This CDR3 reads CASSLTEAGYNEQFF. DNA of the CDR3: TGTGCCAGCAGCTTAACGGAGGCGGGCTACAATGAGCAGTTCTTC.

Only one count was recorded for this clone. The chain recombines TRBV25-1 with TRBJ2-1; D may be TRBD1 (5 bases). CDR1 MGHDK and CDR2 SYGVNS come from the germline V gene. The CDR3 extends over 13 amino acids. Trimming left V 4 bases short and J 6 bases short, with 10 bases between. CDR3 protein: CASSVREGNEQFF. In DNA, the CDR3 is TGTGCCAGCAGTGTCAGGGAAGGCAATGAGCAGTTCTTC.

This chain uses TRBV6-1 with TRBJ2-2, with TRBD1 identical over 9 bases. V was pared by 2 bases and J by 6 bases, with 7 bases of the junction left unmatched. The CDR3 runs 16 residues. Germline V CDR1 and CDR2: MNHNS, SASEGT. The CDR3 DNA is TGTGCCAGCAGTGAACACACAGGGGGCGCGGCCGGGGAGCTGTTTTTT. Its protein is CASSEHTGGAAGELFF.

The J gene is TRBJ2-1, the V gene TRBV27; D possibly matches TRBD1 or TRBD2 (5 bases each). The V gene lost 6 bases and the J gene lost 8 bases, with 20 bases spanning the gap. The CDR3 contains 15 residues. Germline V gives CDR1 MNHEY, CDR2 SMNVEV (reference sequence). This chain's CDR3 is CASSLTWDHTDEQFF. As DNA, the CDR3 is TGTGCCAGCAGCCTGACTTGGGACCACACGGATGAGCAGTTCTTC.

The chain couples TRBV27 to TRBJ1-1; possibly TRBD1 for D (6 bases). This CDR3 is built from 17 residues. The V end lost 2 bases, the J end lost 0 bases, and 16 bases lay between the germline ends. Germline loops: CDR1 MNHEY, CDR2 SMNVEV (reference sequence). The CDR3 is CASSLEGGRLLNTEAFF. In DNA form, the CDR3 reads TGTGCCAGCAGTTTAGAGGGGGGGCGCCTCCTGAACACTGAAGCTTTCTTT.

The V and J genes are TRBV6-5 and TRBJ1-2; D remains ambiguous. The germline V gene encodes CDR1 MNHEY and CDR2 SVGAGI. V lost 7 bases and J 5 bases, leaving 14 bases between the germline ends. The CDR3 has 13 residues. CDR3 region: CASTAGTLYGYTF. In DNA, the CDR3 is TGTGCCAGCACCGCCGGAACCCTGTATGGCTACACCTTC.

CDR3 sequence reads: CASSPRWTGELFF. The DNA of the CDR3 is TGTGCCAGCAGCCCTCGCTGGACCGGGGAGCTGTTTTTT. The chain is built from TRBV7-2 and TRBJ2-2; unclear D gene. With 5 bases removed from V and 5 bases from J, the gap between germline ends came to 9 bases. The CDR3 runs 13 residues. CDR1 is SGHTA and CDR2 is FQGNSA in the germline V gene. The full variable domain, in which reference TRBV7-2 and TRBJ2-2 provide the parts outside the CDR3, is GAGVSQSPSNKVTEKGKDVELRCDPISGHTALYWYRQSLGQGLEFLIYFQGNSAPDKSGLPSDRFSAERTGGSVSTLTIQRTQQEDSAVYLCASSPRWTGELFFGEGSRLTVL.

V is TRBV29-1 and J is TRBJ2-3; D might be TRBD1 (6 bases). The germline V gene has CDR1 SQVTM and CDR2 ANQGSEA. The CDR3 sequence is 13 residues long. Trimming took 5 bases from V and 4 from J, leaving 13 bases between them. The chain's CDR3 is CSVPGPGADTQYF. The CDR3 region has the DNA TGCAGCGTTCCCGGGCCAGGGGCAGATACGCAGTATTTT.

The V gene is TRBV18, the J gene TRBJ1-1; D possibly corresponds to TRBD1 (6 bases). The length of the CDR3 is 15 residues. Trimming removed 2 bases at V and 6 bases at J, with 16 bases between. The germline V gene encodes CDR1 KGHSH and CDR2 LQKENI. CDR3 region: CASSPSLAGEPEAFF. CDR3 DNA: TGTGCCAGCTCACCATCTTTGGCAGGGGAGCCTGAAGCTTTCTTT.

The chain employs TRBV11-2 and TRBJ2-2, with 7 bases aligning to TRBD2. This CDR3 is built from 15 residues. J was trimmed by 4 bases and V by 7 bases; bases with no gene match: 9. Germline CDR1 reads SGHAT; CDR2 reads FQNNGV. The CDR3 spells CASTEGRAATGELFF. In nucleotides, the CDR3 is TGTGCCAGCACCGAGGGGAGGGCCGCCACCGGGGAGCTGTTTTTT.

This chain uses TRBV19 with TRBJ2-1; 8 nucleotides agree with TRBD2. The CDR3 is 17 residues long. Unmatched junction bases numbered 5, after V lost 1 base and J lost 0 bases. The V gene's germline CDR1 is LNHDA and CDR2 SQIVND (reference sequence). The CDR3 coding sequence is TGTGCCAGTAGTATAGGGGTAAGCGGGAGCTCCTACAATGAGCAGTTCTTC. It codes for CASSIGVSGSSYNEQFF.

This rearrangement joins TRBV7-6 to TRBJ2-1, with unresolved D. From germline, CDR1 is SGHVS and CDR2 FNYEAQ. This CDR3 has 13 residues. Deletions cut 1 base from V and 8 bases from J, with 9 bases between. The CDR3 nucleotides read TGTGCCAGCAGCTTAGGGGCTTCGTATGAGCAGTTCTTC. Protein: CASSLGASYEQFF. Based on the CDR3 plus reference TRBV7-6 and TRBJ2-1, the full variable domain is GAGVSQSPRYKVTKRGQDVALRCDPISGHVSLYWYRQALGQGPEFLTYFNYEAQQDKSGLPNDRFSAERPEGSISTLTIQRTEQRDSAMYRCASSLGASYEQFFGPGTRLTVL.

This chain uses TRBV5-1 with TRBJ2-1; 8 bases are a match to TRBD2. Losses at the gene ends were 0 bases for V and 7 bases for J; bases not matched to a gene: 6. This CDR3 contains 15 residues. In germline, CDR1 is SGHRS, CDR2 YFSETQ. The CDR3 sequence is CASSLGTSPGNEQFF. The CDR3 DNA reads as TGCGCCAGCAGCTTGGGGACTAGCCCCGGGAATGAGCAGTTCTTC. The variable domain in full, completed from reference TRBV5-1 and TRBJ2-1, reads KAGVTQTPRYLIKTRGQQVTLSCSPISGHRSVSWYQQTPGQGLQFLFEYFSETQRNKGNFPGRFSGRQFSNSRSEMNVSTLELGDSALYLCASSLGTSPGNEQFFGPGTRLTVL.

V gene TRBV11-3 combines with J gene TRBJ2-7, with 7 bases aligning to TRBD1. Germline-derived CDR1 and CDR2 are SGHNT and YENEEA. J gave up 5 bases and V 1 base, and 2 bases lay outside the gene matches. The CDR3 is made up of 13 amino acids. The DNA for the CDR3 is TGTGCCAGCAGCTTAGTTACAGGGGACGAGCAGTACTTC. Residues: CASSLVTGDEQYF.

CDR3 protein: CASSLEGTGELFF. Here the CDR3 DNA reads TGTGCCAGCAGCTTAGAGGGGACCGGGGAGCTGTTTTTT. The chain uses TRBV7-2 and TRBJ2-2; weak D call: TRBD1 (5 bases). This CDR3 comprises 13 residues. The V gene's germline CDR1 is SGHTA and CDR2 FQGNSA. With 1 base removed from V and 5 bases from J, the gap between germline ends came to 5 bases.

The gene calls are TRBV28 and TRBJ2-2, with D maybe TRBD2 (5 bases). V gave up 5 bases and J gave up 6 bases, with 16 bases separating them. CDR1 is MDHEN and CDR2 is SYDVKM in the germline V gene. The CDR3 loop spans 15 amino acids. This chain's CDR3 is CASSTPEAAAGELFF. CDR3 bases: TGTGCCAGCAGTACCCCTGAGGCAGCGGCCGGGGAGCTGTTTTTT.